Below are 16 T cell receptor beta chains sequenced from a single sample in a study of technical replicates of blood from several donors. The protocol was immunoSEQ multiplex PCR, while the TCRdb copy is restricted to in-frame clones and leaves out a portion. The sample shows about 82,000 clones, over 90% of them seen only once. The sequencing sample was made of T cells isolated from PBMCs. The source is a human donor in good health.

This rearrangement joins TRBV28 to TRBJ2-2, with TRBD1 identical over 8 bases. Germline V gives CDR1 MDHEN, CDR2 SYDVKM. This CDR3 is 16 amino acids long. The trim removed 2 bases at V and 7 bases at J, leaving 9 bases unmatched. The CDR3 is CASSLPFQGAVGELFF. For the CDR3, the DNA is TGTGCCAGCAGTTTACCGTTTCAGGGGGCCGTCGGGGAGCTGTTTTTT.

The CDR3 bases are TGTGCCAGCAGTTTGGGGACAGGGGATACCGGGGAGCTGTTTTTT. Amino acid sequence: CASSLGTGDTGELFF. The rearrangement joins TRBV6-5 to TRBJ2-2; 10 bases align to TRBD1. The CDR3 is 15 amino acids. The V gene end was trimmed by 4 bases and the J gene end by 5 bases; junction bases not matched to a gene: 4. Per germline, CDR1 MNHEY and CDR2 SVGAGI.

This chain uses TRBV27 with TRBJ1-1; D is unclear. Trimming took off 10 bases at V and 0 bases at J, with 12 bases between the two ends. The CDR3 spans 13 residues. Per the germline V gene, CDR1 is MNHEY and CDR2 is SMNVEV (reference sequence). CDR3 DNA sequence: TGTGCCACCAGAGTCCTAATGAACACTGAAGCTTTCTTT. Its translation is CATRVLMNTEAFF.

This clone was seen once. This rearrangement joins TRBV14 to TRBJ2-1, with 10 bases identical to TRBD1. Germline CDR1 reads SGHDN; CDR2 reads FVKESK. V dropped 4 bases and J dropped 5; count of bases not matched to a gene: 8. The CDR3 is 16 amino acids. Here the CDR3 reads CASSRSYDRGHNEQFF. The CDR3 coding sequence is TGTGCCAGCAGCCGATCCTATGACAGGGGGCACAATGAGCAGTTCTTC.

The CDR3 here is CASSPMGADTQYF. The CDR3 nucleotides are TGTGCCAGCTCACCGATGGGAGCAGATACGCAGTATTTT. The chain has TRBV18 and TRBJ2-3; TRBD2 is a possible D gene (5 bases). The length of the CDR3 is 13 residues. V was shortened by 3 bases and J by 4 bases, with 8 bases between the two germline ends. Germline CDR1 reads KGHSH; CDR2 reads LQKENI.

The J gene is TRBJ2-5, the V gene TRBV19; a possible D gene is TRBD1 (6 bases). CDR1 and CDR2 from the germline V gene are LNHDA and SQIVND (reference sequence). V lost 5 bases and J lost 5, with 15 bases in between. The CDR3 extends over 14 amino acids. The CDR3 loop is CASSGAGVGETQYF. For the CDR3, the DNA is TGTGCCAGTAGTGGAGCAGGGGTTGGGGAGACCCAGTACTTC.

V and J are TRBV6-1 and TRBJ2-2, with TRBD2 identical over 10 bases. CDR3 length: 16 residues. Trimming removed 4 bases from V and 5 bases from J; junction bases left unmatched: 7. Looked up from germline, CDR1 is MNHNS and CDR2 is SASEGT. The CDR3 here is CASSAGLARGTGELFF. The CDR3 region has the DNA TGTGCCAGCAGTGCGGGACTAGCGAGAGGAACCGGGGAGCTGTTTTTT.

This chain joins TRBV6-1 and TRBJ1-5, with D perhaps TRBD1 (5 bases). The V gene's germline CDR1 is MNHNS and CDR2 SASEGT. Trimming left V 4 bases short and J 3 bases short, with 13 bases between. CDR3 length: 15 residues. Here the CDR3 reads CASSAQGLNNQPQHF. In nucleotides, the CDR3 is TGTGCCAGCAGTGCGCAGGGACTAAACAATCAGCCCCAGCATTTT.

This clone was seen only a few times. The gene calls are TRBV7-9 and TRBJ1-1, with 8 bases identical to TRBD1. CDR1 is SEHNR and CDR2 is FQNEAQ in the germline V gene (reference sequence). The ends lost 6 bases at V and 3 bases at J; junction bases unmatched: 6. The CDR3 runs to 14 residues. The CDR3 spells CASRTAGGHTEAFF. In nucleotides, the CDR3 is TGTGCCAGCAGAACCGCAGGGGGCCACACTGAAGCTTTCTTT.

This rearrangement joins TRBV27 to TRBJ2-1, with D possibly matching TRBD2 (5 bases). The germline V gene encodes CDR1 MNHEY and CDR2 SMNVEV (reference sequence). The V gene lost 1 base and the J gene lost 5 bases, with 21 bases spanning the gap. This CDR3 is 18 amino acids long. CDR3 in DNA: TGTGCCAGCAGTTTATTTTTTGCTTGGGAGACCACCGACAATGAGCAGTTCTTC. This translates into CASSLFFAWETTDNEQFF.

The chain combines TRBV6-5 with TRBJ2-2; D is uncertain. This CDR3 contains 13 residues. Trimming pared 0 bases from V and 7 bases from J, leaving 6 bases between. The germline V gene has CDR1 MNHEY and CDR2 SVGAGI. The CDR3 reads CASSYSLSGELFF. The CDR3, as DNA: TGTGCCAGCAGTTACTCTTTGAGCGGGGAGCTGTTTTTT.

The chain is built from TRBV7-3 and TRBJ2-1; TRBD2 agrees at 10 bases. The junction had 2 bases not matched to a gene; V was cut back by 0 bases and J by 6 bases. The CDR3 spans 15 residues. Germline CDR1 SGHTA, CDR2 FQGTGA. This CDR3 is CASSLTPSGSNEQFF. Written as DNA, the CDR3 is TGTGCCAGCAGCTTAACGCCTAGCGGGAGCAATGAGCAGTTCTTC.

The chain carries TRBV19 and TRBJ2-1; D may be TRBD2 (6 bases). Trimming stripped 6 bases from V and 4 bases from J, with 19 bases between. The germline V gene encodes CDR1 LNHDA and CDR2 SQIVND (reference sequence). This CDR3 has 16 residues. CDR3 sequence (DNA): TGTGCCAGTAGCCCTTTACGGGACTCCTCGTACAATGAGCAGTTCTTC. It yields the protein CASSPLRDSSYNEQFF.

V gene TRBV29-1 combines with J gene TRBJ2-1, with TRBD2 matching over 15 bases. The CDR3 covers 16 residues. Germline CDR1 and CDR2: SQVTM and ANQGSEA. The CDR3 DNA follows: TGCAGTATTCCGGGACTAGCGGGAGGATTCTACAATGAGCAGTTCTTC. The encoded protein is CSIPGLAGGFYNEQFF.

V gene TRBV30 combines with J gene TRBJ1-5, with D possibly TRBD1 on 5 matching bases. Germline V gene data show CDR1 as GTSNPN and CDR2 as SVGIG (reference sequence). This CDR3 region has 16 residues. Between the trimmed V and J ends, which lost 0 bases and 1 base, there was a span of 13 bases. CDR3 residues: CAWSVLAGKSNQPQHF. CDR3 DNA: TGTGCCTGGAGTGTACTTGCAGGGAAAAGCAATCAGCCCCAGCATTTT.

To note about this clone: At one boundary the junction diverges from the germline segment, which might be a read error. The rearrangement links TRBV7-2 to TRBJ2-1; 12 positions agree with TRBD2. Germline V gene data show CDR1 as SGHTA and CDR2 as FQGNSA. The CDR3 is 13 amino acids. The DNA for the CDR3 is TGTGCCAGCACGGCGGCTAGCGGGAGGGCTACGGTCTTC. It yields the protein CASTAASGRATVF. The whole variable domain, filled in from reference TRBV7-2 and TRBJ2-1, reads GAGVSQSPSNKVTEKGKDVELRCDPISGHTALYWYRQSLGQGLEFLIYFQGNSAPDKSGLPSDRFSAERTGGSVSTLTIQRTQQEDSAVYLCASTAASGRATVFGPGTRLTVL.